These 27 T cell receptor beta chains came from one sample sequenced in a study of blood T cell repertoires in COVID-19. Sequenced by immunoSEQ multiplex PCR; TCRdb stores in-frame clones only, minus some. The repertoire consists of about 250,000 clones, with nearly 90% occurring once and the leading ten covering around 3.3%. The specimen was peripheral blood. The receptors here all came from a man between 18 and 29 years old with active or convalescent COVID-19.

The CDR3 DNA reads as TGTGCCAGCAGCCCCGGAGGGTACGAGCAGTACTTC. Translation: CASSPGGYEQYF. The chain is built from TRBV5-6 and TRBJ2-7; D possibly corresponds to TRBD2 (6 bases). The V and J ends lost 4 bases and 4 bases respectively, with 9 bases between them. Germline loops: CDR1 SGHDT, CDR2 YYEEEE. This CDR3 region has 12 residues.

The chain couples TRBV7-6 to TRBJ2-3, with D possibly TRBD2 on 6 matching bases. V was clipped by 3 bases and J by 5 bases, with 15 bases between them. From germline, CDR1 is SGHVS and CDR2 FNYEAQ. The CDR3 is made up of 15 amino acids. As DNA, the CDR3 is TGTGCCAGCAGCTTGGGACTGGGACGGGGAGATACGCAGTATTTT. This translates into CASSLGLGRGDTQYF.

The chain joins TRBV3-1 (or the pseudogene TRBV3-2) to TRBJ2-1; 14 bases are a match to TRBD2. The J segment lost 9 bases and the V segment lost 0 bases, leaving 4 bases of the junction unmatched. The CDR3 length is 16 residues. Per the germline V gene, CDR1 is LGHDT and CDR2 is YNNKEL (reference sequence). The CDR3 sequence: CASSQEIGLAGGEQFF. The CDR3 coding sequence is TGTGCCAGCAGCCAAGAGATAGGACTAGCGGGAGGTGAGCAGTTCTTC.

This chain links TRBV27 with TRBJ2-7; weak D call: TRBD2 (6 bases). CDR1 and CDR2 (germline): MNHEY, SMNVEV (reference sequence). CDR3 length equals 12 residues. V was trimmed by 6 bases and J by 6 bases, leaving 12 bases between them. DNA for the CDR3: TGTGCCAGCAGCAGAACTAGCTCCGAGCAGTACTTC. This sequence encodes CASSRTSSEQYF.

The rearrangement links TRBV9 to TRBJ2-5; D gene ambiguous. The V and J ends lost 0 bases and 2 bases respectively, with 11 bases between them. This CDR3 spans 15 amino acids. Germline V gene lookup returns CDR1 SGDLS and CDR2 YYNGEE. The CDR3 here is CASSVGGLAQETQYF. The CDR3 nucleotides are TGTGCCAGCAGCGTAGGAGGTTTGGCACAAGAGACCCAGTACTTC.

The chain's CDR3 is CASSYRQGAYYGYTF. CDR3 sequence (DNA): TGTGCCAGCAGTTACCGACAGGGGGCTTACTATGGCTACACCTTC. This chain uses TRBV6-5 with TRBJ1-2, with 10 nucleotides matching TRBD1. V was clipped by 2 bases and J by 3 bases; unmatched bases: 3. This CDR3 is 15 amino acids long. CDR1 MNHEY and CDR2 SVGAGI come from the germline V gene.

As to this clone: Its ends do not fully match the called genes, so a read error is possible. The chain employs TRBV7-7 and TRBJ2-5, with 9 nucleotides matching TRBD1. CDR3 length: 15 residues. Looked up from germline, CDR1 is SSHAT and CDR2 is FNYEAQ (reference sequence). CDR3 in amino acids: CASSEAGTGQETQYF. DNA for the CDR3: TGTGCTAGCAGCGAAGCCGGGACAGGGCAAGAGACCCAGTACTTC.

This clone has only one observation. CDR3 DNA: TGTGCCAGCAGCTTGGAGGTCACTGAAGCTTTCTTT. This gives the protein CASSLEVTEAFF. The V gene is TRBV11-2, the J gene TRBJ1-1; D is uncertain. Per the germline V gene, CDR1 is SGHAT and CDR2 is FQNNGV. V shed 3 bases and J shed 4 bases, with 6 bases lying between them. The CDR3 is made up of 12 amino acids.

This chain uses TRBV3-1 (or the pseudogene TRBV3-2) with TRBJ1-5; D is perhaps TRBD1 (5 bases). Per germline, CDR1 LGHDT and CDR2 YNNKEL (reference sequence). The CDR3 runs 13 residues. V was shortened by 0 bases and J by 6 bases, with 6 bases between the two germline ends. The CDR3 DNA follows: TGTGCCAGCAGCCAAGAGGGGGGTCAGCCCCAGCATTTT. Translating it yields CASSQEGGQPQHF.

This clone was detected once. This chain's CDR3 is CASSLARAANSPLHF. In nucleotides, the CDR3 is TGTGCCAGCAGCTTAGCGAGAGCGGCAAATTCACCCCTCCACTTT. The chain is built from TRBV7-8 and TRBJ1-6; D not resolved. The V end lost 0 bases, the J end lost 7 bases, and 10 bases lay between the germline ends. Germline V gives CDR1 SGHVS, CDR2 FQNEAQ. This CDR3 is built from 15 residues.

The CDR3 here is CASSAGTDYNEQFF. The CDR3 DNA follows: TGTGCCAGCAGCGCGGGGACCGATTACAATGAGCAGTTCTTC. The V and J genes are TRBV7-2 and TRBJ2-1; possible D gene TRBD2, 6 bases. The V end lost 5 bases, the J end lost 4 bases, and 12 bases lay between the germline ends. This CDR3 spans 14 amino acids. Per the germline V gene, CDR1 is SGHTA and CDR2 is FQGNSA.

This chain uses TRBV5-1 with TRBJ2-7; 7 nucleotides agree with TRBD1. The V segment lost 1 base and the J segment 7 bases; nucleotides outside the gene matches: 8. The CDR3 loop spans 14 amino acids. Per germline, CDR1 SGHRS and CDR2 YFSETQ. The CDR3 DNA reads TGCGCCAGCAGCTTGCGAAGGGGGCCGGGGGAGCAGTACTTC. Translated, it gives CASSLRRGPGEQYF.

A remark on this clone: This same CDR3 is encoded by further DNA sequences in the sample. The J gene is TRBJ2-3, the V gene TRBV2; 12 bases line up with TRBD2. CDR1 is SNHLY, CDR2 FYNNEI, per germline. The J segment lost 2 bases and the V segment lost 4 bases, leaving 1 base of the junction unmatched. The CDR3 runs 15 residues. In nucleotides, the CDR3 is TGTGCCAGCAGTGGACTAGCGGGAGTCACAGATACGCAGTATTTT. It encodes CASSGLAGVTDTQYF.

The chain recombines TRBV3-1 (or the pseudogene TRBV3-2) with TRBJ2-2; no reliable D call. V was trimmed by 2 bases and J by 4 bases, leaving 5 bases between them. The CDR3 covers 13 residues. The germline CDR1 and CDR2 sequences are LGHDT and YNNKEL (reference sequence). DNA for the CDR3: TGTGCCAGCAGCCAATGGGCCACCGGGGAGCTGTTTTTT. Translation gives CASSQWATGELFF.

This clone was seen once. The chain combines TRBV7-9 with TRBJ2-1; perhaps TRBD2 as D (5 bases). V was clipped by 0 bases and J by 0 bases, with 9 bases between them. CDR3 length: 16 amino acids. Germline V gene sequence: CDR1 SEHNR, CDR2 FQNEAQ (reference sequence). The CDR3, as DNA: TGTGCCAGCAGCTTAGCTAGCGCCAGCTCCTACAATGAGCAGTTCTTC. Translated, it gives CASSLASASSYNEQFF. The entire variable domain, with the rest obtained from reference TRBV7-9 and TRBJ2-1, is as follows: DTGVSQNPRHKITKRGQNVTFRCDPISEHNRLYWYRQTLGQGPEFLTYFQNEAQLEKSRLLSDRFSAERPKGSFSTLEIQRTEQGDSAMYLCASSLASASSYNEQFFGPGTRLTVL.

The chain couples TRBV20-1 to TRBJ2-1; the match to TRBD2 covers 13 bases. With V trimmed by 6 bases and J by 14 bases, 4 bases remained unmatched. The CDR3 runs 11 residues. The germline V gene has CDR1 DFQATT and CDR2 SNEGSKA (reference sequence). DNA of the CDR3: TGCAGTGCCAGAACTAGCGGGAGGGAGTTCTTC. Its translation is CSARTSGREFF.

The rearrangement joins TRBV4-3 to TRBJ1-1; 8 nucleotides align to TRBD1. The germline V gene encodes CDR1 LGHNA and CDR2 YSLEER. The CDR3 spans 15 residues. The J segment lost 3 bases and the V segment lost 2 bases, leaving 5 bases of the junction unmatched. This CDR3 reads CASSQWTGLDTEAFF. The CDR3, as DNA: TGCGCCAGCAGCCAATGGACAGGGTTGGACACTGAAGCTTTCTTT.

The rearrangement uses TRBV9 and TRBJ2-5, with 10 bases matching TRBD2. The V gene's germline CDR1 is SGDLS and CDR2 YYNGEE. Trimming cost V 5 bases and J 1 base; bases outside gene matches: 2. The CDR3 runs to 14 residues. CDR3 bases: TGTGCCAGCAGTCGGACTAGCGGCCAAGAGACCCAGTACTTC. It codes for CASSRTSGQETQYF.

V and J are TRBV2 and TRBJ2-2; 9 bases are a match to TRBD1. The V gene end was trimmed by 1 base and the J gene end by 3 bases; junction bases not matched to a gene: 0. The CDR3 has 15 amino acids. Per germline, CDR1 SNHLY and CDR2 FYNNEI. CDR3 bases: TGTGCCAGCAGTGAAGACAGGGGGCACACCGGGGAGCTGTTTTTT. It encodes CASSEDRGHTGELFF.

In nucleotides, the CDR3 is TGTGCCAGCAGCTTCCAGGGATCCTACGAGCAGTACTTC. Residues: CASSFQGSYEQYF. The chain employs TRBV5-4 and TRBJ2-7; weak D call: TRBD1 (5 bases). The CDR3 totals 13 residues. V gave up 2 bases and J gave up 1 base, with 7 bases separating them. CDR1 and CDR2 from the germline V gene are SGHNT and YYREEE (reference sequence).

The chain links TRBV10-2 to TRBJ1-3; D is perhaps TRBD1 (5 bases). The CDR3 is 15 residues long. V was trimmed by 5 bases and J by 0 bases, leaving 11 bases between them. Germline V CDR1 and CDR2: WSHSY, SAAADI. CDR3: CASSMGPSSGNTIYF. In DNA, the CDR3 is TGCGCCAGCAGTATGGGGCCCAGCTCTGGAAACACCATATATTTT.

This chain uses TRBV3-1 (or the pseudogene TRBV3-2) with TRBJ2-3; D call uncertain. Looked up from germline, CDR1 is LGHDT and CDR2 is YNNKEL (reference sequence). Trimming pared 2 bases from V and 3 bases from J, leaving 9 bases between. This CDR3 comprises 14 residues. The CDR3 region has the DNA TGTGCCAGCAGCCAACCGAGGAAAACAGATACGCAGTATTTT. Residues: CASSQPRKTDTQYF.

CDR3 sequence: CASSLKEGPFQETQYF. The CDR3 coding sequence is TGTGCCAGCAGCTTAAAGGAGGGCCCATTCCAAGAGACCCAGTACTTC. The chain uses TRBV13 and TRBJ2-5; a possible D gene is TRBD2 (6 bases). The germline V and J ends were trimmed by 2 bases and 1 base, with 14 bases remaining between them. This CDR3 region has 16 residues. Germline assignment: CDR1 PRHDT and CDR2 FYEKMQ (reference sequence).

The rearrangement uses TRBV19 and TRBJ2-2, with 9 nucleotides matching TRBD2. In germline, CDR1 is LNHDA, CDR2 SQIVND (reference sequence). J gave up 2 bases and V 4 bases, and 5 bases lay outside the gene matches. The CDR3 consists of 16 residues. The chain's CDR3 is CASSTLAGANTGELFF. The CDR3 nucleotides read TGTGCCAGTAGTACATTAGCGGGAGCAAACACCGGGGAGCTGTTTTTT.

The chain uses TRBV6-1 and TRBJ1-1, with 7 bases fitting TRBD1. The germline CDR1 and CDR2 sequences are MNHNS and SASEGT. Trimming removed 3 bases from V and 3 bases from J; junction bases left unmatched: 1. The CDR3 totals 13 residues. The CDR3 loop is CASSERGHTEAFF. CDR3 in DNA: TGTGCCAGCAGTGAGAGGGGGCACACTGAAGCTTTCTTT.

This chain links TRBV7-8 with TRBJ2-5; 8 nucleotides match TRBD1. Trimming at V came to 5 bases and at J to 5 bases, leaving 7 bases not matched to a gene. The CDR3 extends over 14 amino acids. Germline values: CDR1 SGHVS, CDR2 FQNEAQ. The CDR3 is CASSVDRVLETQYF. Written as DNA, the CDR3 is TGTGCCAGCAGCGTGGACAGGGTACTTGAGACCCAGTACTTC.

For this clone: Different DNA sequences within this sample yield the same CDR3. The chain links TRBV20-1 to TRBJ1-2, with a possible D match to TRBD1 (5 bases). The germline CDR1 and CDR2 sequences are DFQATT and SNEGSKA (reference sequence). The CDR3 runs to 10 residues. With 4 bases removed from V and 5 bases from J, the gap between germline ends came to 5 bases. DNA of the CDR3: TGCAGTGCTACAGGGTATGGCTACACCTTC. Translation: CSATGYGYTF.